Below, 18 T cell receptor beta chains from the same sample are listed, as sequenced in a study of blood T cell repertoires in COVID-19. Assay: immunoSEQ multiplex PCR; the TCRdb copy retains only in-frame clones and omits some. The sample holds approximately 480,000 clones, about 85% seen once. The sample was PBMCs or T cells enriched from blood (not recorded which). Every receptor here comes from a woman in her late teens or twenties who had recovered from COVID-19.

The chain joins TRBV5-1 to TRBJ2-7; TRBD2 agrees at 8 bases. The CDR3 length is 14 residues. V lost 2 bases to trimming and J lost 2 bases; unmatched junction nucleotides: 3. CDR1 is SGHRS, CDR2 YFSETQ, per germline. CDR3 coding DNA: TGCGCCAGCAGCTTTTCGACTAGCGCCTACGAGCAGTACTTC. Translated, it gives CASSFSTSAYEQYF.

J is TRBJ2-2 and V is TRBV3-1 (or the pseudogene TRBV3-2), with a tentative D call TRBD1 (6 bases). CDR3 length: 15 amino acids. Per germline, CDR1 LGHDT and CDR2 YNNKEL (reference sequence). The V gene lost 2 bases and the J gene lost 4 bases, with 11 bases spanning the gap. The CDR3 DNA sequence: TGTGCCAGCAGCCAAATGGCGGACAGCACCGGGGAGCTGTTTTTT. Protein sequence: CASSQMADSTGELFF.

The genes are TRBV13 and TRBJ1-2, with D perhaps TRBD1 (6 bases). Trimming took off 5 bases at V and 4 bases at J, with 29 bases between the two ends. The CDR3 is made up of 19 amino acids. Germline V gene sequence: CDR1 PRHDT, CDR2 FYEKMQ (reference sequence). The CDR3 bases are TGTGCCAGCAGCCGAAAACCCCAAACCTGGGGGGGGGCTGGCTATGGCTACACCTTC. Translation gives CASSRKPQTWGGAGYGYTF.

The J gene is TRBJ1-6, the V gene TRBV7-9; the D is unclear. The CDR3 totals 14 residues. Trimming shortened V by 5 bases and J by 0 bases, and 5 bases separated the two germline ends. Looked up from germline, CDR1 is SEHNR and CDR2 is FQNEAQ (reference sequence). The CDR3 sequence is CASSPGSYNSPLHF. The DNA of the CDR3 is TGTGCCAGCAGCCCGGGCTCCTATAATTCACCCCTCCACTTT.

Comments on this clone: Other nucleotide sequences in the sample specify the same CDR3. The chain combines TRBV6-6 with TRBJ1-1; 7 bases agree with TRBD1. This CDR3 has 14 amino acids. From germline, CDR1 is MNHNY and CDR2 SVGAGI (reference sequence). The V and J ends lost 2 bases and 6 bases, in that order; junction bases with no gene match: 6. CDR3 region: CASSYAQGGPEAFF. CDR3 in DNA: TGTGCCAGCAGTTACGCCCAGGGGGGTCCTGAAGCTTTCTTT.

V and J are TRBV5-3 and TRBJ1-1; D not certain. TRBV5-3 has ORF status, its function being uncertain. The CDR3 covers 13 residues. V dropped 1 base and J dropped 3 bases, with 7 bases sitting between them. As DNA, the CDR3 is TGTGCCAGAAGCTTGAGTCGGGACACTGAAGCTTTCTTT. Its protein is CARSLSRDTEAFF.

The chain carries TRBV10-1 and TRBJ2-7; D unclear. V lost 8 bases and J lost 3, with 20 bases in between. The CDR3 is made up of 15 amino acids. In germline, CDR1 is WNHNN, CDR2 SYGVQD (reference sequence). For the CDR3, the DNA is TGCGCCAGCTCTCCCGGCGTGGGCAGCCACTACGAGCAGTACTTC. Translating gives CASSPGVGSHYEQYF.

This chain joins TRBV6-6 and TRBJ1-6; 7 nucleotides align to TRBD1. There are 14 residues in the CDR3. CDR1 and CDR2 (germline): MNHNY, SVGAGI (reference sequence). V dropped 6 bases and J dropped 6; count of bases not matched to a gene: 5. The CDR3 DNA reads TGTGCCAGCAGGGCCGACAGGGTTAATTCACCCCTCCACTTT. Translating gives CASRADRVNSPLHF.

This clone was counted a single time. The chain is built from TRBV6-5 and TRBJ1-3; TRBD1 aligns across 10 bases. Germline V gene lookup returns CDR1 MNHEY and CDR2 SVGAGI. The ends lost 6 bases at V and 4 bases at J; junction bases unmatched: 6. There are 15 residues in the CDR3. CDR3 sequence (DNA): TGTGCCAGCAGCCGGACAGGGGGATCGGGAAACACCATATATTTT. It encodes CASSRTGGSGNTIYF.

The CDR3, as DNA: TGCGCCAGCAGCGTACAGTTCCCTCAAGAGCAGTTCTTC. Its translation is CASSVQFPQEQFF. V usage is TRBV5-1 and J usage is TRBJ2-1, with D unclear. Germline V gene lookup returns CDR1 SGHRS and CDR2 YFSETQ. V lost 4 bases and J 10 bases, leaving 15 bases between the germline ends. This CDR3 region has 13 residues.

This clone was detected once. The chain has TRBV29-1 and TRBJ1-5; D is uncertain. There are 13 residues in the CDR3. V was trimmed by 4 bases and J by 1 base, leaving 8 bases between them. From germline, CDR1 is SQVTM and CDR2 ANQGSEA. The CDR3 is CSVGEESNQPQHF. The CDR3 DNA follows: TGCAGCGTTGGCGAGGAGAGCAATCAGCCCCAGCATTTT.

This chain links TRBV6-5 with TRBJ1-1, with TRBD1 matching 8 bases. The J segment lost 8 bases and the V segment lost 6 bases, leaving 8 bases of the junction unmatched. Germline V gene data show CDR1 as MNHEY and CDR2 as SVGAGI. The length of the CDR3 is 13 residues. In nucleotides, the CDR3 is TGTGCCAGCAGAGGACAGGGCAGTCGGGAAGCTTTCTTT. Translating it yields CASRGQGSREAFF.

The chain has TRBV5-1 and TRBJ1-1, with 7 bases that match TRBD1. Germline values: CDR1 SGHRS, CDR2 YFSETQ. The CDR3 contains 12 residues. Unmatched junction bases numbered 4, after V lost 5 bases and J lost 6 bases. The CDR3 here is CASSFDRAEAFF. The CDR3 DNA reads as TGCGCCAGCAGTTTTGACAGGGCTGAAGCTTTCTTT.

This clone was found once. The J gene is TRBJ2-6, the V gene TRBV6-6; D gene unclear. Germline lookup yields CDR1 MNHNY and CDR2 SVGAGI (reference sequence). CDR3 length: 15 amino acids. CDR3: CDDSFGDSGANVLTF. CDR3 coding DNA: TGTGATGACTCCTTCGGAGACTCTGGGGCCAACGTCCTGACTTTC.

This chain joins TRBV7-2 and TRBJ1-2, with 8 nucleotides matching TRBD1. Germline lookup yields CDR1 SGHTA and CDR2 FQGNSA. Germline trimming cut 5 bases from V and 0 bases from J; bases unmatched to any gene: 8. This CDR3 has 16 residues. The CDR3, as DNA: TGTGCCAGCAGCCCCCCCCGGGACAGGCCTAACTATGGCTACACCTTC. This translates into CASSPPRDRPNYGYTF.

The genes are TRBV30 and TRBJ1-2, with unresolved D. Trimming took off 2 bases at V and 4 bases at J, with 11 bases between the two ends. The CDR3 length is 13 residues. From germline, CDR1 is GTSNPN and CDR2 SVGIG (reference sequence). The CDR3 region is CAWSRTASYGYTF. The CDR3, as DNA: TGTGCCTGGAGTCGAACAGCATCCTATGGCTACACCTTC.

This chain links TRBV10-3 with TRBJ1-1; D unresolved. CDR1 is ENHRY and CDR2 is SYGVKD in the germline V gene. The V and J ends lost 6 bases and 2 bases respectively, with 13 bases between them. This CDR3 is built from 14 residues. The CDR3 nucleotides are TGTGCCATCAGGGGCGGGCCATTAAACACTGAAGCTTTCTTT. Translated, it gives CAIRGGPLNTEAFF.

The chain is built from TRBV18 and TRBJ1-1; TRBD1 matches 8 bases. Per the germline V gene, CDR1 is KGHSH and CDR2 is LQKENI. There are 13 residues in the CDR3. J was trimmed by 3 bases and V by 5 bases; bases with no gene match: 2. The CDR3 DNA reads TGTGCCAGCTCAGCGACAGGGGACACTGAAGCTTTCTTT. Translating it yields CASSATGDTEAFF.